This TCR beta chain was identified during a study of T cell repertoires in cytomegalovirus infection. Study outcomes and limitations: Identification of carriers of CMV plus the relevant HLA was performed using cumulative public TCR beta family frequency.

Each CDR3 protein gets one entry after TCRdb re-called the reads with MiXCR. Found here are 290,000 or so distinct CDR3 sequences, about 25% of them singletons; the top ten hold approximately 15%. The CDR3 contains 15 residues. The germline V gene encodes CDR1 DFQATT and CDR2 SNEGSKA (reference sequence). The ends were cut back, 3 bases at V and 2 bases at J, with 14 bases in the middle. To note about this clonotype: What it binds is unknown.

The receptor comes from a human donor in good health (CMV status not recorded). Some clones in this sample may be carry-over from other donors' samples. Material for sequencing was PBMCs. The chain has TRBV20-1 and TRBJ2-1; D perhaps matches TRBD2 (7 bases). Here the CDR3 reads CSASFGGAPYNEQFF. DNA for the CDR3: TGCAGTGCTAGCTTTGGGGGGGCCCCCTACAATGAGCAGTTCTTC.